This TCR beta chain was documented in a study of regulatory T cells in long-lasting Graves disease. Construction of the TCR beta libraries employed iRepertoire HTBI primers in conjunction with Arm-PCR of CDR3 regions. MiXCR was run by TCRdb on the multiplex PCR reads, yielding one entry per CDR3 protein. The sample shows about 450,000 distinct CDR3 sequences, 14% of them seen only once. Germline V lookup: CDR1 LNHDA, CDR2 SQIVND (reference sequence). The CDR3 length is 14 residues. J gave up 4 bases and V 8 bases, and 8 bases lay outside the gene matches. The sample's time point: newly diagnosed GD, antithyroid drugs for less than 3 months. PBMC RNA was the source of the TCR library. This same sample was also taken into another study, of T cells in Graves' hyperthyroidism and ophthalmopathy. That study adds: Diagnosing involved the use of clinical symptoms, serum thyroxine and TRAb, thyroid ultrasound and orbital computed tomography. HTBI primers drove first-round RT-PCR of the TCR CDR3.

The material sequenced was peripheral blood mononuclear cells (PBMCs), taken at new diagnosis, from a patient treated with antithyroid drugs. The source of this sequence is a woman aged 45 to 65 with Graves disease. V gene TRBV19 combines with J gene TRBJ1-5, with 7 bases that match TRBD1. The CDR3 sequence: CASADRALNQPQHF. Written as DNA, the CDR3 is TGTGCCAGTGCAGACAGGGCGCTAAATCAGCCCCAGCATTTT.